These 32 T cell receptor beta chains came from one sample sequenced in a study of T cells in Graves' hyperthyroidism and ophthalmopathy. There were TCR beta CDR3 regions amplified from RNA transcripts. First-round RT-PCR of the TCR CDR3 relied on the HTBI primer set. A single record per CDR3 protein comes from TCRdb applying MiXCR to the multiplex PCR reads. This sample has 400,000 to 500,000 distinct CDR3 sequences, with approximately 15% found just once. The sequencing sample was made of blood. The receptors originated from a man aged 18-30 years with Graves' ophthalmopathy.

The CDR3, as DNA: TGCGCCAGCAGCCAAGCCGGGAGGGCATACGAGCAGTACTTC. Translation: CASSQAGRAYEQYF. The chain combines TRBV4-1 with TRBJ2-7; 8 nucleotides match TRBD2. Trimming removed 1 base from V and 4 bases from J; junction bases left unmatched: 3. CDR1 is MGHRA, CDR2 YSYEKL, per germline. The CDR3 has 14 amino acids.

This clonotype has ten or more counts. This chain uses TRBV3-1 with TRBJ2-5, with no clear D. The CDR3 spans 15 residues. Germline assignment: CDR1 LGHDT and CDR2 YNNKEL (reference sequence). Deletions cut 0 bases from V and 1 base from J, with 9 bases between. The CDR3 region has the DNA TGTGCCAGCAGCCAAGAGTATCATGGCCAAGAGACCCAGTACTTC. It is translated as CASSQEYHGQETQYF.

This clonotype came up a few times. The rearrangement links TRBV20-1 to TRBJ2-5; a possible D gene is TRBD1 (6 bases). Trimming left V 1 base short and J 5 bases short, with 14 bases between. The CDR3 is made up of 14 amino acids. Germline loops: CDR1 DFQATT, CDR2 SNEGSKA (reference sequence). The CDR3 protein is CSARGPQGEETQYF. The CDR3 region has the DNA TGCAGTGCTAGAGGCCCACAGGGAGAGGAGACCCAGTACTTC.

The J gene is TRBJ2-2, the V gene TRBV7-8; D is undetermined. CDR1 is SGHVS, CDR2 FQNEAQ, per germline. The CDR3 spans 15 residues. Trimming pared 4 bases from V and 5 bases from J, leaving 14 bases between. CDR3 DNA sequence: TGTGCCAGCAGCTCCAACGGACGACCGACCGGGGAGCTGTTTTTT. Protein sequence: CASSSNGRPTGELFF.

Written as DNA, the CDR3 is TGTGCCAGCAGTGGACTAACAGGCCCCATAAATGAAAAACTGTTTTTT. As protein: CASSGLTGPINEKLFF. The V call is TRBV12-3 or TRBV12-4, the J call TRBJ1-4; possibly TRBD1 for D (5 bases). The CDR3 contains 16 residues. V lost 5 bases and J 5 bases, leaving 18 bases between the germline ends.

At least ten counts were recorded for this clonotype. The rearrangement links TRBV5-1 to TRBJ2-7; D remains ambiguous. Germline loops: CDR1 SGHRS, CDR2 YFSETQ. V lost 0 bases and J 3 bases, leaving 7 bases between the germline ends. The CDR3 has 13 residues. Here the CDR3 reads CASSLAADYEQYF. The CDR3 DNA reads as TGCGCCAGCAGCTTGGCGGCAGACTACGAGCAGTACTTC.

This clonotype appeared many times. The CDR3 DNA reads as TGTGCCAGCGGCGGGATAAGTACCTACAATGAGCAGTTCTTC. Its protein is CASGGISTYNEQFF. The genes are TRBV3-1 and TRBJ2-1, with D perhaps matching TRBD2 (6 bases). Trimming cost V 8 bases and J 2 bases, with 13 bases left between them. The CDR3 is 14 amino acids. The germline V gene has CDR1 LGHDT and CDR2 YNNKEL (reference sequence).

Ten or more counts support this clonotype. The chain employs TRBV7-2 and TRBJ2-5, with TRBD2 identical over 12 bases. This CDR3 contains 17 residues. V dropped 5 bases and J dropped 1; count of bases not matched to a gene: 8. CDR1 is SGHTA, CDR2 FQGNSA, per germline. In DNA form, the CDR3 reads TGTGCCAGCAGCAACAAACTAGCGGGGGGCCTCCAAGAGACCCAGTACTTC. As protein: CASSNKLAGGLQETQYF. The entire variable domain, with the rest obtained from reference TRBV7-2 and TRBJ2-5, is as follows: GAGVSQSPSNKVTEKGKDVELRCDPISGHTALYWYRQSLGQGLEFLIYFQGNSAPDKSGLPSDRFSAERTGGSVSTLTIQRTQQEDSAVYLCASSNKLAGGLQETQYFGPGTRLLVL.

This clonotype has only a few counts. The J gene is TRBJ2-1, the V gene TRBV19; D may be TRBD1 or TRBD2 (6 bases each). CDR1 LNHDA and CDR2 SQIVND come from the germline V gene (reference sequence). Deletions cut 5 bases from V and 8 bases from J, with 16 bases between. The CDR3 is made up of 14 amino acids. CDR3 DNA: TGTGCCAGTAGTCCGGGGGCCAACCCCGATGAGCAGTTCTTC. Amino acid sequence: CASSPGANPDEQFF.

This clonotype was observed a handful of times. The chain is built from TRBV6-9 and TRBJ2-1; D may match TRBD1 or TRBD2 (6 bases each). The CDR3 extends over 14 amino acids. The germline V gene has CDR1 MNHGY and CDR2 SVAAGI. Trimming cost V 3 bases and J 8 bases, with 14 bases left between them. CDR3 protein: CASSYSNRGDEQFF. The CDR3 DNA follows: TGTGCCAGCAGTTACTCTAATAGGGGGGATGAGCAGTTCTTC.

This clonotype was seen a few times. The CDR3 DNA sequence: TGTGCCAGCAGCCCAGGGACTAGCAGGGGGATTGTCCTTAGCACAGATACGCAGTATTTT. Protein: CASSPGTSRGIVLSTDTQYF. This rearrangement joins TRBV7-9 to TRBJ2-3; 9 bases line up with TRBD2. The trim removed 5 bases at V and 0 bases at J, leaving 18 bases unmatched. Per germline, CDR1 SEHNR and CDR2 FQNEAQ (reference sequence). This CDR3 is 20 amino acids long.

This clonotype turned up a few times. The chain links TRBV7-9 to TRBJ2-3; D gene ambiguous. V lost 3 bases and J lost 4, with 11 bases in between. CDR1 and CDR2 (germline): SEHNR, FQNEAQ (reference sequence). This CDR3 contains 14 residues. The CDR3 DNA reads as TGTGCCAGCAGCTTTTCGGACGGCGCAGATACGCAGTATTTT. Its translation: CASSFSDGADTQYF.

This clonotype occurred a few times. The V call is TRBV4-1, the J call TRBJ2-7; D may be TRBD1 or TRBD2 (6 bases each). Germline V gene data show CDR1 as MGHRA and CDR2 as YSYEKL. V dropped 3 bases and J dropped 2 bases, with 14 bases sitting between them. The CDR3 runs 15 residues. In DNA, the CDR3 is TGCGCCAGCAGCCATCGGGAGACAGGCGCCTACGAGCAGTACTTC. Residues: CASSHRETGAYEQYF.

This clonotype was picked up many times. J is TRBJ1-4 and V is TRBV9; the D is unclear. Germline V gene data show CDR1 as SGDLS and CDR2 as YYNGEE. Trimming took 0 bases from V and 8 from J, leaving 8 bases between them. The CDR3 covers 13 residues. In DNA form, the CDR3 reads TGTGCCAGCAGCGTAGTGCTGGGAGAAAAACTGTTTTTT. Its protein is CASSVVLGEKLFF.

This clonotype was detected a few times. The chain has TRBV10-1 and TRBJ2-1, with 7 bases matching TRBD2. The CDR3 has 14 amino acids. With V trimmed by 5 bases and J by 7 bases, 8 bases remained unmatched. The germline V gene encodes CDR1 WNHNN and CDR2 SYGVQD (reference sequence). DNA for the CDR3: TGCGCCAGCAGTATGGGGGGGAGAGGGAATGAGCAGTTCTTC. As protein: CASSMGGRGNEQFF.

This clonotype has ten or more counts. This sequence joins TRBV29-1 and TRBJ2-1; 13 nucleotides match TRBD2. Unmatched junction bases numbered 10, after V lost 2 bases and J lost 9 bases. Germline CDR1 SQVTM, CDR2 ANQGSEA. CDR3 length equals 16 residues. The CDR3 DNA reads TGCAGCGTTGAATCCCCCACTAGCGGGAGGGCCCTTGAGCAGTTCTTC. Residues: CSVESPTSGRALEQFF.

This clonotype appeared many times. The CDR3 DNA reads as TGTGCCAGCAGCCAAGATCGGGCACCCCTCCACTTT. It specifies CASSQDRAPLHF. The J gene is TRBJ1-6, the V gene TRBV3-1; D unclear. CDR1 is LGHDT, CDR2 YNNKEL, per germline (reference sequence). The CDR3 consists of 12 residues. Between the trimmed V and J ends, which lost 0 bases and 11 bases, there was a span of 5 bases.

The chain carries TRBV19 and TRBJ2-3, with D hard to call. Germline CDR1 and CDR2: LNHDA and SQIVND (reference sequence). V was clipped by 8 bases and J by 4 bases, with 16 bases between them. This CDR3 has 14 residues. CDR3 sequence: CASRSKGVADTQYF. The CDR3 DNA is TGTGCCAGTCGTAGTAAAGGAGTGGCAGATACGCAGTATTTT.

This clonotype was picked up a small number of times. The chain combines TRBV11-2 with TRBJ2-5; D remains unclear. The CDR3 is made up of 13 amino acids. Germline-derived CDR1 and CDR2 are SGHAT and FQNNGV. Between the trimmed V and J ends, which lost 7 bases and 3 bases, there was a span of 12 bases. CDR3 DNA: TGTGCCAGCACCTCGGGCGTGGAAGAGACCCAGTACTTC. Its protein product is CASTSGVEETQYF.

The table lists this clonotype with many counts. V and J are TRBV7-8 and TRBJ2-3; 12 bases align to TRBD2. Trimming took 5 bases from V and 5 from J; bases not matched to a gene: 8. Germline V gives CDR1 SGHVS, CDR2 FQNEAQ. The CDR3 has 16 amino acids. The CDR3 here is CASSELAGGVVDTQYF. As DNA, the CDR3 is TGTGCCAGCAGCGAGCTAGCGGGGGGGGTCGTAGATACGCAGTATTTT.

The chain combines TRBV20-1 with TRBJ2-1; D could derive from TRBD1 or TRBD2 (5 bases each). Trimming stripped 1 base from V and 3 bases from J, with 28 bases between. The CDR3 consists of 20 residues. CDR1 and CDR2 from the germline V gene are DFQATT and SNEGSKA (reference sequence). The DNA of the CDR3 is TGCAGTGCTAGAGGGGGGACCATTGACTCCTATCCCTTGAACTACAATGAGCAGTTCTTC. Translation gives CSARGGTIDSYPLNYNEQFF.

The chain is built from TRBV24-1 and TRBJ2-3, with TRBD2 matching over 9 bases. This CDR3 has 15 residues. The germline V gene has CDR1 KGHDR and CDR2 SFDVKD. J gave up 4 bases and V 5 bases, and 6 bases lay outside the gene matches. DNA of the CDR3: TGTGCCACCAGTGCGCTAGGCGGGGGGGCAGATACGCAGTATTTT. It translates to CATSALGGGADTQYF.

This clonotype appeared many times. V gene TRBV29-1 combines with J gene TRBJ2-1; 7 bases are a match to TRBD1. The germline V gene encodes CDR1 SQVTM and CDR2 ANQGSEA. This CDR3 is 14 amino acids long. J gave up 0 bases and V 6 bases, and 5 bases lay outside the gene matches. CDR3 amino acids: CSVDRASSYNEQFF. CDR3 nucleotides: TGCAGCGTCGACAGGGCGAGCTCCTACAATGAGCAGTTCTTC.

This clonotype was detected many times. The chain links TRBV7-8 to TRBJ2-5; D not resolved. The V end lost 1 base, the J end lost 4 bases, and 10 bases lay between the germline ends. This CDR3 has 14 amino acids. CDR1 and CDR2 (germline): SGHVS, FQNEAQ. CDR3 loop: CASSLGWGGETQYF. The CDR3 bases are TGTGCCAGCAGCTTAGGCTGGGGTGGAGAGACCCAGTACTTC. Based on the CDR3 plus reference TRBV7-8 and TRBJ2-5, the full variable domain is GAGVSQSPRYKVAKRGQDVALRCDPISGHVSLFWYQQALGQGPEFLTYFQNEAQLDKSGLPSDRFFAERPEGSVSTLKIQRTQQEDSAVYLCASSLGWGGETQYFGPGTRLLVL.

The table lists this clonotype with many counts. The chain has TRBV10-1 and TRBJ2-1; 13 bases agree with TRBD2. The CDR3 covers 15 residues. Trimming took 6 bases from V and 5 from J; bases not matched to a gene: 4. Germline V lookup: CDR1 WNHNN, CDR2 SYGVQD (reference sequence). This CDR3 reads CASRAGTSGNNEQFF. The CDR3 DNA is TGCGCCAGCAGAGCGGGGACTAGCGGGAACAATGAGCAGTTCTTC.

This sequence joins TRBV6-1 and TRBJ1-4; possible D gene TRBD1, 5 bases. Germline CDR1 reads MNHNS; CDR2 reads SASEGT. V was pared by 7 bases and J by 8 bases, with 14 bases between. The CDR3 sequence is 13 residues long. CDR3 in amino acids: CASKQGLGEKLFF. The CDR3 nucleotides are TGTGCCAGCAAGCAGGGATTGGGGGAAAAACTGTTTTTT.

This clonotype showed up many times. This sequence joins TRBV6-1 and TRBJ1-3, with D unclear. V was shortened by 7 bases and J by 7 bases, with 14 bases between the two germline ends. The CDR3 runs 13 residues. The germline V gene encodes CDR1 MNHNS and CDR2 SASEGT. Here the CDR3 reads CASTSVGKNTIYF. DNA of the CDR3: TGTGCCAGCACTTCGGTAGGGAAGAACACCATATATTTT.

This clonotype was recorded many times. The CDR3 DNA reads TGCGCCAGCAGCTTGACACTTTTGGGACTAGCGGGGGACACAGATACGCAGTATTTT. Amino acids: CASSLTLLGLAGDTDTQYF. The chain employs TRBV5-1 and TRBJ2-3; TRBD2 agrees at 14 bases. The CDR3 covers 19 residues. The V gene's germline CDR1 is SGHRS and CDR2 YFSETQ. V shed 1 base and J 2 bases; nucleotides not matched to a gene: 9.

This clonotype was counted many times. The chain uses TRBV20-1 and TRBJ1-2; TRBD1 aligns across 7 bases. Per the germline V gene, CDR1 is DFQATT and CDR2 is SNEGSKA (reference sequence). This CDR3 region has 13 residues. Losses at the gene ends were 5 bases for V and 4 bases for J; bases not matched to a gene: 7. The CDR3 sequence: CSASDRRSYGYTF. The CDR3 DNA reads as TGCAGTGCTTCGGACAGGCGGAGCTATGGCTACACCTTC.

This clonotype was counted at least ten times. V gene TRBV6-2 or TRBV6-3 combines with J gene TRBJ2-7, with TRBD1 identical over 8 bases. Germline CDR1 MNHEY, CDR2 SVGEGT. The CDR3 runs to 15 residues. J lost 0 bases, V lost 2 bases, and 3 bases had no gene match. For the CDR3, the DNA is TGTGCCAGCAGTTACAGACAGGGGAACTCCTACGAGCAGTACTTC. Its translation: CASSYRQGNSYEQYF.

Note on this clonotype: With a much larger clone just one base away, this may be a read error. The chain is built from TRBV3-1 and TRBJ2-5, with D uncertain. V was cut by 1 base and J by 4 bases, with 13 bases left in between. This CDR3 contains 15 residues. Germline assignment: CDR1 LGHDT and CDR2 YNNKEL (reference sequence). CDR3 nucleotide sequence: TGTGCCAGCAGCCAAGGCGAGCTAGGAGTAGAGACCCAGTACTTC. Its translation: CASSQGELGVETQYF.

This clonotype was found many times. The rearrangement uses TRBV18 and TRBJ1-3; TRBD1 is a possible D gene (5 bases). The germline V gene encodes CDR1 KGHSH and CDR2 LQKENI. The V and J ends lost 0 bases and 7 bases respectively, with 7 bases between them. The CDR3 covers 13 residues. The CDR3 reads CASSPPAGNTIYF. The CDR3 nucleotides read TGTGCCAGCTCACCACCCGCAGGGAACACCATATATTTT.